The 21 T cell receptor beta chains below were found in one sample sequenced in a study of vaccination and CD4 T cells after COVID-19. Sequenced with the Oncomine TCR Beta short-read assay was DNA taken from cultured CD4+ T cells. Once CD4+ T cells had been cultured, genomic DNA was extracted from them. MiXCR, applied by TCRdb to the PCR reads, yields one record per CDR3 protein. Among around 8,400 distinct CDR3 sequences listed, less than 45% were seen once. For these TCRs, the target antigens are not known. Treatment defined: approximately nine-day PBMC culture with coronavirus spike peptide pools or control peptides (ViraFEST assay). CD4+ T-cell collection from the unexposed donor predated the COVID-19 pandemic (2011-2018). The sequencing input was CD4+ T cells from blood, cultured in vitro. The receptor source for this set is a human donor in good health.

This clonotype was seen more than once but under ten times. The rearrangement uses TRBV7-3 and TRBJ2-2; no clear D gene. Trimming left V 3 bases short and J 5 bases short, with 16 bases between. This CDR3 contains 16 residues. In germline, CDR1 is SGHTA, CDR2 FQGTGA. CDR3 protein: CASSFDIRTKTGELFF. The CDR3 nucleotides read TGTGCCAGCAGCTTCGACATCAGAACTAAAACCGGGGAGCTGTTTTTT.

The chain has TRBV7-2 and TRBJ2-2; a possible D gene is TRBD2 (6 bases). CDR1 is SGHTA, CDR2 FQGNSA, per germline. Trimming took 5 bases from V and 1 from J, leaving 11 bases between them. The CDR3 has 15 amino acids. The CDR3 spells CASSPGLLNTGELFF. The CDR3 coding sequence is TGTGCCAGCAGCCCGGGACTCCTGAACACCGGGGAGCTGTTTTTT.

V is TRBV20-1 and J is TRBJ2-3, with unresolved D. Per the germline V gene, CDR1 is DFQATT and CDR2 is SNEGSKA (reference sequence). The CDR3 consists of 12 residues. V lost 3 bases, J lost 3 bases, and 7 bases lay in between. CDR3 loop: CSASSWTDTQYF. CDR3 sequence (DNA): TGCAGTGCTAGTTCATGGACAGATACGCAGTATTTT.

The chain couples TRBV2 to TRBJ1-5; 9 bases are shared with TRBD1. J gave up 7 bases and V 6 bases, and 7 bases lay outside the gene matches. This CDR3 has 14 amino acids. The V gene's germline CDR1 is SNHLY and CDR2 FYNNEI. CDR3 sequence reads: CASRAGQGQQPQHF. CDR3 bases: TGTGCCAGCAGGGCCGGACAGGGGCAACAGCCCCAGCATTTT.

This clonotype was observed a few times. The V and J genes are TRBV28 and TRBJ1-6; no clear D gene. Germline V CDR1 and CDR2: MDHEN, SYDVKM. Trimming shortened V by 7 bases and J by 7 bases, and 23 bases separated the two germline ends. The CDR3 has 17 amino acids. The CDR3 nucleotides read TGTGCCAGCACCTCGGGTGGGTTTTCCCGGGCCAATTCACCCCTCCACTTT. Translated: CASTSGGFSRANSPLHF.

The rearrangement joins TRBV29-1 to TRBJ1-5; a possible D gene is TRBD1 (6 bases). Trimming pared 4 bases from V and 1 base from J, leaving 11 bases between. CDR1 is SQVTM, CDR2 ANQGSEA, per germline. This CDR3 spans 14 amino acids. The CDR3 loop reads CSVGQVGSNQPQHF. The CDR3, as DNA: TGCAGCGTTGGACAGGTCGGAAGCAATCAGCCCCAGCATTTT.

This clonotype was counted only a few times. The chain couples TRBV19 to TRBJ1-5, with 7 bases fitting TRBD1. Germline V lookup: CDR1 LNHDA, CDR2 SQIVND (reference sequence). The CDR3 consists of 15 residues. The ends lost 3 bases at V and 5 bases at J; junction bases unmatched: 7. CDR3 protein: CASSISTGLYQPQHF. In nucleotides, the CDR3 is TGTGCCAGTAGTATTTCGACAGGGTTGTATCAGCCCCAGCATTTT.

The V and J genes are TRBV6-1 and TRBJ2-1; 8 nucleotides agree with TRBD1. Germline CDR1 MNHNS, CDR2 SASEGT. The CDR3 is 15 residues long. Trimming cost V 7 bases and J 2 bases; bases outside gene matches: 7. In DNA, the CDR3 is TGTGCCAGCACCTTAGACAGGGGCGCCTACAATGAGCAGTTCTTC. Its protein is CASTLDRGAYNEQFF.

The CDR3 here is CASSAWNTEAFF. The CDR3 DNA reads as TGTGCCAGCAGTGCATGGAACACTGAAGCTTTCTTT. V and J are TRBV25-1 and TRBJ1-1; D not certain. CDR1 and CDR2 from the germline V gene are MGHDK and SYGVNS. The CDR3 covers 12 residues. Trimming took 4 bases from V and 1 from J, leaving 4 bases between them.

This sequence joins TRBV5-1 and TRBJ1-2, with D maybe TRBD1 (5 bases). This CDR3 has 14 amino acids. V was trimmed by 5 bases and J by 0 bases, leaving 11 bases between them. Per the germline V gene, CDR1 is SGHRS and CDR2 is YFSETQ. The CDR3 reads CASSFGGSNYGYTF. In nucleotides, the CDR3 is TGCGCCAGCAGTTTCGGGGGATCTAACTATGGCTACACCTTC. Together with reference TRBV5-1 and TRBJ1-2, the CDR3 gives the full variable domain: KAGVTQTPRYLIKTRGQQVTLSCSPISGHRSVSWYQQTPGQGLQFLFEYFSETQRNKGNFPGRFSGRQFSNSRSEMNVSTLELGDSALYLCASSFGGSNYGYTFGSGTRLTVV.

Here the CDR3 reads CASSLVGLLTTGELFF. In DNA, the CDR3 is TGTGCCAGCAGCTTAGTGGGTCTACTTACCACCGGGGAGCTGTTTTTT. The chain carries TRBV7-8 and TRBJ2-2; D remains unclear. V was cut by 1 base and J by 4 bases, with 13 bases left in between. CDR3 length: 16 amino acids. Germline lookup yields CDR1 SGHVS and CDR2 FQNEAQ.

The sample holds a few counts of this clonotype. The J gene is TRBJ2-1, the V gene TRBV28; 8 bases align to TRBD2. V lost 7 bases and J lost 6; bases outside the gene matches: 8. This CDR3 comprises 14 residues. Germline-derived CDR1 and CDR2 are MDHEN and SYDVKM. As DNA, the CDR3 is TGTGCCAGCATCCGAGCGGGAGAATCCAATGAGCAGTTCTTC. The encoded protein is CASIRAGESNEQFF.

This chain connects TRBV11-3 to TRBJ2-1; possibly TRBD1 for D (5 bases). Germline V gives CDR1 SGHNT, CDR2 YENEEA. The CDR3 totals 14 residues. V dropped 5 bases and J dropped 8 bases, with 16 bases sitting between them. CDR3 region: CASSRGGRVHEQFF. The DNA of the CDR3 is TGTGCCAGCAGCCGAGGCGGCAGGGTACATGAGCAGTTCTTC. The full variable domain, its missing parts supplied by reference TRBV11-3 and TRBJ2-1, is EAGVVQSPRYKIIEKKQPVAFWCNPISGHNTLYWYLQNLGQGPELLIRYENEEAVDDSQLPKDRFSAERLKGVDSTLKIQPAELGDSAVYLCASSRGGRVHEQFFGPGTRLTVL.

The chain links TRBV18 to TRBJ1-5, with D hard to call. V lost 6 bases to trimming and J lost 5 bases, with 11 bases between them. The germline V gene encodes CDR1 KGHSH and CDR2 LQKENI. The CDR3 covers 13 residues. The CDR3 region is CASSPGLDQPQHF. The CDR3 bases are TGTGCCAGCTCTCCGGGTTTAGATCAGCCCCAGCATTTT.

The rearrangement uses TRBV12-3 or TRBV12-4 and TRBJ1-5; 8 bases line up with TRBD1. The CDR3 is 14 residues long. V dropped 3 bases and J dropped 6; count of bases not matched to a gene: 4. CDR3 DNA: TGTGCCAGCAGTTTGCAGGGGGCGGTTCAGCCCCAGCATTTT. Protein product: CASSLQGAVQPQHF.

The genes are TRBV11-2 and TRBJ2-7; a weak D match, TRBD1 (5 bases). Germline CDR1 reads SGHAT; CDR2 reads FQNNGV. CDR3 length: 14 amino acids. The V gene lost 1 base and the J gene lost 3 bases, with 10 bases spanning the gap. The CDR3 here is CASSLGQYDYEQYF. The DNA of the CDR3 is TGTGCCAGCAGCTTAGGACAGTACGACTACGAGCAGTACTTC.

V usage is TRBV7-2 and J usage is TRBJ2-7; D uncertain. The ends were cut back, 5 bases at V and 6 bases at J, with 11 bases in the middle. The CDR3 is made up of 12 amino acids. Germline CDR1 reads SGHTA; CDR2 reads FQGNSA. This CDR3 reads CASSPANREQYF. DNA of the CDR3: TGTGCCAGCAGCCCGGCCAATCGCGAGCAGTACTTC.

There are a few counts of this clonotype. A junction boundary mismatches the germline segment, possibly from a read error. In DNA, the CDR3 is TGTGCCAGCAGCTTAGCTCACAACGACCGGGGAAATTTT. It encodes CASSLAHNDRGNF. This chain uses TRBV7-9 with TRBJ2-2, with D possibly being TRBD2 (5 bases). This CDR3 comprises 13 residues. CDR1 and CDR2 from the germline V gene are SEHNR and FQNEAQ (reference sequence).

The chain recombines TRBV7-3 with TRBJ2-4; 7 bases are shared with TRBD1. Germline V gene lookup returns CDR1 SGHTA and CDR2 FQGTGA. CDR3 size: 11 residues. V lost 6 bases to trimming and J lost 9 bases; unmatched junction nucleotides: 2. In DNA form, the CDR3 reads TGTGCCAGCAGTTCAGGGGGCATTCAGTACTTC. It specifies CASSSGGIQYF.

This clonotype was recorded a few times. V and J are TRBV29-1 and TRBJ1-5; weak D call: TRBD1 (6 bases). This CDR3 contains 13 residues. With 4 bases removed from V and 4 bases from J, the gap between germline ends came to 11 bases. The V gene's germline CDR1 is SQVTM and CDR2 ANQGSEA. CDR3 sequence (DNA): TGCAGCGTTGCGTGGGGGGCAAATCAGCCCCAGCATTTT. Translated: CSVAWGANQPQHF.

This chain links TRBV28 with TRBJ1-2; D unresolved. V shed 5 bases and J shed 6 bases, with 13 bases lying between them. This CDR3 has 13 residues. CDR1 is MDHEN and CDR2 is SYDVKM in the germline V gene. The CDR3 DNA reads TGTGCCAGCAGTCCGTTGACAAGAGATGGCTACACCTTC. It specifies CASSPLTRDGYTF.